This TCR beta chain was retrieved from a study of T cell repertoires in cytomegalovirus infection. Turning to the study itself: CMV epitopes that were recently identified and HLA-C-restricted were used alongside well-studied HLA-B-restricted ones. Based on public TCR beta signatures, there were indications of CMV infection and of a matching HLA type. Study findings and constraints: There were carriers of CMV plus the relevant HLA, and cumulative public TCR beta family frequency identified them.

Trimming pared 5 bases from V and 8 bases from J, leaving 21 bases between. This CDR3 region has 15 residues. Germline loops: CDR1 SGHVS, CDR2 FQNEAQ. A note on this clonotype: What it binds is unknown.

TCRdb reanalysed the reads using MiXCR and keeps one entry per CDR3 protein. Found here are fewer than 950,000 distinct CDR3 sequences, approximately 32% of them singletons; the top ten hold 9.5% to 15%. The chain uses TRBV7-8 and TRBJ1-2; TRBD1 might be the D (6 bases). This TCR was sampled from a human donor in good health (CMV status not recorded). Some clones in this sample may be carry-over from other donors' samples. The sequences come from cultured CD8+ T cells from PBMCs, collected from culture after CMV antigen stimulation. The CDR3 loop reads CASSPRGGRAYGYTF. In nucleotides, the CDR3 is TGTGCCAGCAGCCCGCGGGGGGGCAGGGCCTACGGCTACACCTTC.